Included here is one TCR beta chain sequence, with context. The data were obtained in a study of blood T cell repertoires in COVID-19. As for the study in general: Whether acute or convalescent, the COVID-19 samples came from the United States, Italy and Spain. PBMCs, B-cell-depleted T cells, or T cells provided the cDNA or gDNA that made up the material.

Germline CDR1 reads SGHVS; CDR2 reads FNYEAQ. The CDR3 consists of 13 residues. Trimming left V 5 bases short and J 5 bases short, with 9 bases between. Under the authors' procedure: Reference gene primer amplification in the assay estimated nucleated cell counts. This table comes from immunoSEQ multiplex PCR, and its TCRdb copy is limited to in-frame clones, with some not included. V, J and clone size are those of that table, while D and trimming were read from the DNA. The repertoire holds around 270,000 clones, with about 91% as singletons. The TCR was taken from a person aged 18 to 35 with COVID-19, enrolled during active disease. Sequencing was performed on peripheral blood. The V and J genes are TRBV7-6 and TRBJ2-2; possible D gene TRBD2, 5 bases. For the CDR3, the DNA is TGTGCCAGCAGCGGACGGGAAACCGGGGAGCTGTTTTTT. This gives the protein CASSGRETGELFF.